A selection of T cell receptor beta chains follows, all from one sample in a study of blood T cell repertoires in COVID-19. Repertoires were generated with immunoSEQ multiplex PCR, while TCRdb's copy carries only in-frame clones and drops some. The data show more than 250,000 clones, with over 65% seen just once and around 4.5% held by the top ten. The source material was peripheral blood. The source of these receptors is a man aged 55-75 years who had recovered from COVID-19. Each CDR3 is given without its conserved first and last residue.

J,V,CDR3
TRBJ1-1,TRBV7-9,ASSFTGGGTEAF
TRBJ1-4,TRBV29-1,RADWGEKLF
TRBJ1-3,TRBV5-6,ASSLSPFRAGSGNTIY
TRBJ2-5,TRBV2,ASSRLAGLKETQY
TRBJ2-2,TRBV19,ASSIGARNTGELF
TRBJ2-1,TRBV28,ASSLNGGGASNEQF
TRBJ2-7,TRBV19,ASGDRDYEQY
TRBJ2-4,TRBV27,ASRTAGESKNIQY
TRBJ2-7,TRBV19,ASSIAGLSEQY
TRBJ2-2,TRBV4-1,ASSQELAKTGELF
TRBJ2-4,TRBV28,ASSLVDRGGNIQY
TRBJ2-5,TRBV9,ASSVTGETQY
TRBJ2-1,TRBV5-1,ASSAHRGHEQF
TRBJ2-3,TRBV11-3,ASSHSGQTGTDTQY
TRBJ2-1,TRBV28,ASRRGRLAGGAEQF
TRBJ1-5,TRBV6-2/TRBV6-3,ASSPQGALRGQPQH
TRBJ2-7,TRBV12-3/TRBV12-4,ASSLIVSHEQY
TRBJ2-1,TRBV6-4,ASSTLANSYNEQF
TRBJ1-5,TRBV3-1/TRBV3-2,ASSQGGYQPQH
TRBJ2-1,TRBV19,ASSIFGFQGALLRKLNDEQF
TRBJ2-1,TRBV4-1,ASSHQGLAHEQF
TRBJ1-1,TRBV12-3/TRBV12-4,ASSFGRQGEAF
TRBJ1-6,TRBV9,ASSPRGGRLAPLH
TRBJ2-7,TRBV6-5,ASRTGLYEQY
TRBJ2-3,TRBV20-1,SASLSSGRTDTQY
TRBJ2-2,TRBV15,ATSRDRRVAGELF
TRBJ2-1,TRBV3-1/TRBV3-2,ASSQDLAGGSNEQF